This TCR beta chain was documented in a study of blood T cell repertoires in COVID-19. This clone was detected only once. CDR1 and CDR2 (germline): LGHNA, YSLEER. The V end was cut by 1 base, the J end by 6 bases, with 15 bases between. This CDR3 region has 16 residues. Repertoires were generated with immunoSEQ multiplex PCR, while TCRdb's copy carries only in-frame clones and drops some. Found here are roughly 280,000 clones, less than 90% of them singletons; the top ten hold around 2.9%. The sequenced sample consisted of PBMCs or T cells enriched from blood (not recorded which). The TCR sequence derives from a woman in her 50s who had recovered from COVID-19. V and J are TRBV4-3 and TRBJ1-4; no definite D call. In nucleotides, the CDR3 is TGCGCCAGCAGCCAAGGTTACGGGGTCGGGGATGAAAAACTGTTTTTT. This gives the protein CASSQGYGVGDEKLFF.